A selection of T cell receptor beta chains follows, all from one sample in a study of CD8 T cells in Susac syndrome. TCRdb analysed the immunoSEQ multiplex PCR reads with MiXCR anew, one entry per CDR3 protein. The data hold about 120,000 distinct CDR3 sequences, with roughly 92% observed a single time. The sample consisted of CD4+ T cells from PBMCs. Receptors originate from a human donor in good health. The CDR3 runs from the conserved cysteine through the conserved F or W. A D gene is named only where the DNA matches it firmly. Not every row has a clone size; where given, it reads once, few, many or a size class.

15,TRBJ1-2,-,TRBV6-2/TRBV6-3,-,CASSYGRGTNYGYTF,TGTGCCAGCAGTTACGGTCGGGGGACTAACTATGGCTACACCTTC
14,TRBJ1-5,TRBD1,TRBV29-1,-,CSVGQGAADQPQHF,TGCAGCGTAGGACAGGGGGCGGCGGATCAGCCCCAGCATTTT
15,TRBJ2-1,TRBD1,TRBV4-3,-,CASSRQGALYNEQFF,TGCGCCAGCAGCCGACAGGGTGCCCTCTACAATGAGCAGTTCTTC
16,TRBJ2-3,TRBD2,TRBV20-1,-,CSATFGTSGRSGTQYF,TGCAGTGCTACTTTCGGGACTAGCGGGAGAAGCGGTACGCAGTATTTT
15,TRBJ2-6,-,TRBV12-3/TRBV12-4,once,CASTWDFSGANVLTF,TGTGCCAGCACCTGGGACTTCTCTGGGGCCAACGTCCTGACTTTC
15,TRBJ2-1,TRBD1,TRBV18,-,CASSPGTGSYNEQFF,TGTGCCAGCTCACCTGGGACAGGGTCCTACAATGAGCAGTTCTTC
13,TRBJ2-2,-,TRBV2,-,CASMMEGAGELFF,TGTGCCAGCATGATGGAGGGCGCCGGGGAGCTGTTTTTT
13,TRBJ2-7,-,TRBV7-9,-,CASSLRFIDEQYF,TGTGCCAGCAGCTTAAGGTTTATCGACGAGCAGTACTTC
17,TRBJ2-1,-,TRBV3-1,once,CASSHEALYSRGNEQFF,TGTGCCAGCAGCCACGAGGCCCTCTATAGCCGGGGCAATGAGCAGTTCTTC
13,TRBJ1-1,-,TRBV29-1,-,CSVREGPNTEAFF,TGCAGCGTTCGGGAGGGTCCGAACACTGAAGCTTTCTTT
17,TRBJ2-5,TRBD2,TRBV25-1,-,CASSPPRASGRGETQYF,TGTGCCAGCAGCCCCCCCCGGGCTAGCGGGAGGGGGGAGACCCAGTACTTC
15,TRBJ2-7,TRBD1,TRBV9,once,CASSVETGDSYEQYF,TGTGCCAGCAGCGTAGAGACAGGGGATTCCTACGAGCAGTACTTC
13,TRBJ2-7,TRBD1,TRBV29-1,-,CSASGTGDFEQYF,TGCAGCGCTAGTGGGACAGGGGATTTCGAGCAGTACTTC
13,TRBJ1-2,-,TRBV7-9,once,CASSLEGIYGYTF,TGTGCCAGCAGCTTAGAAGGGATCTATGGCTACACCTTC
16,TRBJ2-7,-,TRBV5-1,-,CASSLGGSNPTYEQYF,TGCGCCAGCAGCTTGGGAGGATCAAACCCGACCTACGAGCAGTACTTC
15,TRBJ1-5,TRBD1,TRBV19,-,CASRARTGGGQPQHF,TGTGCCAGCCGAGCTCGGACAGGGGGCGGTCAGCCCCAGCATTTT
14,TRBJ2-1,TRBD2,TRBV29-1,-,CSVEKGLAGNEQFF,TGCAGCGTTGAAAAGGGCCTAGCGGGGAATGAGCAGTTCTTC
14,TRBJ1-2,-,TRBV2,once,CASSVTVKDYGYTF,TGTGCCAGCAGTGTAACGGTCAAGGACTATGGCTACACCTTC
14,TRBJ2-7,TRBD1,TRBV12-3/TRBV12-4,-,CASSEQGLLYEQYF,TGTGCCAGCAGTGAACAGGGGCTCCTCTACGAGCAGTACTTC
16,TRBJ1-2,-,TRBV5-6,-,CASMDAGSGSRNGYTF,TGTGCCAGCATGGATGCGGGGAGCGGATCCAGGAATGGCTACACCTTC
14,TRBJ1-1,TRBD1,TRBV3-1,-,CASSTGQQNTEAFF,TGTGCCAGCAGCACGGGACAGCAGAACACTGAAGCTTTCTTT
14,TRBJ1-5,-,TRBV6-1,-,CASKAVGGNQPQHF,TGTGCCAGCAAGGCGGTAGGTGGCAATCAGCCCCAGCATTTT
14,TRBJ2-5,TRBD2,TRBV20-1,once,CSAPDAGGEETQYF,TGCAGTGCCCCAGATGCGGGAGGGGAAGAGACCCAGTACTTC
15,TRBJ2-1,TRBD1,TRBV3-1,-,CASSQPGTGANEQFF,TGTGCCAGCAGCCAGCCCGGGACAGGGGCCAATGAGCAGTTCTTC
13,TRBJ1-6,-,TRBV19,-,CASSSHEGSPLHF,TGTGCCAGTAGTAGCCATGAAGGTTCACCCCTCCACTTT
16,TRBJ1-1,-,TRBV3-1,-,CASSQVSIARTAEAFF,TGTGCCAGCAGCCAAGTCTCGATTGCCCGGACAGCCGAAGCTTTCTTT
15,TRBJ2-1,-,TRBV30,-,CAWSVRGWQSHEQFF,TGTGCCTGGAGTGTACGGGGTTGGCAGTCGCATGAGCAGTTCTTC
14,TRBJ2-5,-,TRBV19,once,CASSVGQNQETQYF,TGTGCCAGTAGTGTCGGACAGAACCAAGAGACCCAGTACTTC
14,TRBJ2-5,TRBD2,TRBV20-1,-,CSAPAGGNQETQYF,TGCAGTGCGCCGGCCGGGGGGAACCAAGAGACCCAGTACTTC
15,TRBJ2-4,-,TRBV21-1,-,CASSLEQGPRHIQYF,TGTGCCAGCAGCCTAGAGCAAGGGCCGCGGCACATTCAGTACTTC
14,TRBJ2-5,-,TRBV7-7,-,CASSLDSGAETQYF,TGTGCTAGCAGCTTAGATTCGGGGGCAGAGACCCAGTACTTC
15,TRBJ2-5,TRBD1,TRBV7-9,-,CASSRDRGGQETQYF,TGTGCCAGCAGCAGGGACAGGGGTGGCCAAGAGACCCAGTACTTC
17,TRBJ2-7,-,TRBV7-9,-,CASTKTQTGSGNYEQYF,TGTGCCAGCACCAAAACGCAGACCGGGAGCGGCAACTACGAGCAGTACTTC
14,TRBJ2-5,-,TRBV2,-,CASRDNRVQETQYF,TGTGCCAGCAGGGACAACAGGGTTCAAGAGACCCAGTACTTC
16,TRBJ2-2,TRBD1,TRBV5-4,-,CASSLGQGAPVGELFF,TGTGCCAGCAGCTTGGGGCAGGGGGCGCCGGTCGGGGAGCTGTTTTTT
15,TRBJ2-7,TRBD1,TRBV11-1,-,CASSQQGARIDEQYF,TGTGCCAGCAGCCAACAGGGGGCGCGTATCGATGAGCAGTACTTC
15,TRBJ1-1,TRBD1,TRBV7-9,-,CASSWGGTANTEAFF,TGTGCCAGCAGCTGGGGAGGGACAGCAAACACTGAAGCTTTCTTT
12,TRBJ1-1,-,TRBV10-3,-,CAISEGGTEAFF,TGTGCCATCAGTGAGGGGGGGACTGAAGCTTTCTTT
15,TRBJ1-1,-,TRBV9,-,CASSAGTLLNTEAFF,TGTGCCAGCAGCGCCGGGACATTATTGAACACTGAAGCTTTCTTT
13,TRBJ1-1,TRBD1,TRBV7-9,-,CASSPAGTGGAFF,TGTGCCAGCAGCCCCGCCGGGACAGGTGGAGCTTTCTTT
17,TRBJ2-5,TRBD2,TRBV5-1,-,CASSLAGTSGIQETQYF,TGCGCCAGCAGCTTGGCCGGGACTAGCGGGATCCAAGAGACCCAGTACTTC
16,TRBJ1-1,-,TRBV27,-,CASSQRGTAMNTEAFF,TGTGCCAGCAGCCAAAGAGGGACCGCAATGAACACTGAAGCTTTCTTT
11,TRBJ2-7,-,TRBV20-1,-,CSARQLYEQYF,TGCAGTGCTAGACAGTTATACGAGCAGTACTTC
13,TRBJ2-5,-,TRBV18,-,CASSPPDRQTQYF,TGTGCCAGCTCACCACCCGACAGGCAGACCCAGTACTTC